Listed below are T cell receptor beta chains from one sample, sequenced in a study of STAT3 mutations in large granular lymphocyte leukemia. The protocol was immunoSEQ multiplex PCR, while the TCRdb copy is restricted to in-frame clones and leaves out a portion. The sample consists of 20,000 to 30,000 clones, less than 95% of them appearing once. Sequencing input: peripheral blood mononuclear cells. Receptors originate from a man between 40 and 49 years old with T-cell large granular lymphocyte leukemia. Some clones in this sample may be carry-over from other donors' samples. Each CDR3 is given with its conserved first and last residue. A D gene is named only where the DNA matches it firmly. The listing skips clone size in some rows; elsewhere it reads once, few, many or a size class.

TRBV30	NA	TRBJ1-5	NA	TGTGCCTGGAGTGCCGGATTCAGCCAGCCCCAGCATTTT	CAWSAGFSQPQHF
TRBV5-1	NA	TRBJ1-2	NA	TGCGCCAGCAGCCTTACGCTTGGGAGGGACTATGGCTACACCTTC	CASSLTLGRDYGYTF
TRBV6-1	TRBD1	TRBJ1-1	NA	TGTGCCAGCAGACGTGCCCCACAGGGGACTGAAGCTTTCTTT	CASRRAPQGTEAFF
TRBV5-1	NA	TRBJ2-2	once	TGCGCCAGCAGCCCACAGGGTCAACCCGGGGAGCTGTTTTTT	CASSPQGQPGELFF
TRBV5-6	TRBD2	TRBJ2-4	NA	TGTGCCAGCAGCTTGGAGGCGGGGGGCTCCAAAAACATTCAGTACTTC	CASSLEAGGSKNIQYF
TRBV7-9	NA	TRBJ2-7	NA	TGTGCCAGTGCCTTGGGGGCGCTGACCTACGAGCAGTACTTC	CASALGALTYEQYF
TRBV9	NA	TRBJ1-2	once	TGTGCCAGCAGCGTAGACTCGGACACCTATGGCTACACCTTC	CASSVDSDTYGYTF
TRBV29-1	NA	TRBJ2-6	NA	TGCAGCGTCCTCCGGACGGCGAGCTCTGGGGCCAACGTCCTGACTTTC	CSVLRTASSGANVLTF
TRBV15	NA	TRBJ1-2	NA	TGTGCCACCCGGGGGGCGCATGGCTACACCTTC	CATRGAHGYTF
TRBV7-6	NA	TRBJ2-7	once	TGTGCCAGCAGTCAAGACACCGGCTCCTACGAGCAGTACTTC	CASSQDTGSYEQYF
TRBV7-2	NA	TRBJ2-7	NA	TGTGCCAGCAGCTTAAAGAAGGGGGTGCACGAGCAGTACTTC	CASSLKKGVHEQYF
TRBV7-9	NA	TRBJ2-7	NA	TGTGCCAGCAGCTTAGGCGGAGCGGGTGCGAACGGGGAGCAGTACTTC	CASSLGGAGANGEQYF
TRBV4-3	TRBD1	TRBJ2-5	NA	TGCGCCAGCAGCCAAGAGGACAGGGTGCGGGAGACCCAGTACTTC	CASSQEDRVRETQYF
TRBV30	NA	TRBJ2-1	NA	TGTGCCTGGAGTGGGATCGGACTAAACAATGAGCAGTTCTTC	CAWSGIGLNNEQFF
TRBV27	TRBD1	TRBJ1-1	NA	TGTGCCAGCGGACTGACAGGGCCGGAGACTGAAGCTTTCTTT	CASGLTGPETEAFF
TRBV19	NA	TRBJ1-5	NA	TGTGCCAGTAGTATGAGGCTGAGCAATCAGCCCCAGCATTTT	CASSMRLSNQPQHF
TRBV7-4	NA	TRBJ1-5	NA	TGTGCCAGCACCCCAGCGCGGGTTCAGCCCCAGCATTTT	CASTPARVQPQHF
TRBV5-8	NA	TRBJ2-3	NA	TGTGCCAGCAGCTTTATACCTAGCACAGATACGCAGTATTTT	CASSFIPSTDTQYF
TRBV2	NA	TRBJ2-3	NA	TGTGCCAGCAGTAGGCGGCCCTTAGTCACAGATACGCAGTATTTT	CASSRRPLVTDTQYF
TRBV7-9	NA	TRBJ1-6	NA	TGTGCCAGCAGCTTAGGGACAGATACTAATTCACCCCTCCACTTT	CASSLGTDTNSPLHF
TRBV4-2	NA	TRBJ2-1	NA	TGTGCCAGCAGCCAAGATCTGAGTCGATCCTACAATGAGCAGTTCTTC	CASSQDLSRSYNEQFF
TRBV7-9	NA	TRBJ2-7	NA	TGTGCCAGCAGCTTTGACAGACCAAGCTCCTACGAGCAGTACTTC	CASSFDRPSSYEQYF
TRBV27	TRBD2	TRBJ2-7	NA	TGTGCCAGCAGCATAGCGGGGGCCTACGAGCAGTACTTC	CASSIAGAYEQYF
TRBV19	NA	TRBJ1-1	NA	TGTGCCAGTAGTCCTAGGACGGTGAACACTGAAGCTTTCTTT	CASSPRTVNTEAFF
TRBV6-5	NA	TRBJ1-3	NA	TGTGCCAGCAGGTCCTCGAGGGACGTCGGAAACACCATATATTTT	CASRSSRDVGNTIYF
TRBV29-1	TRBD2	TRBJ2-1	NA	TGCAGCGTTCGCGGGACTAGCCGAGGAGTCAATGAGCAGTTCTTC	CSVRGTSRGVNEQFF
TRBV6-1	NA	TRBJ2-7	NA	TGTGCCAGCAGTGAAGGCTACGAGCAGTACTTC	CASSEGYEQYF
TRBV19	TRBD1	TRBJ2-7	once	TGTGCCAGTAGTCGGACAGGCAGTTCTCCCGAGCAGTACTTC	CASSRTGSSPEQYF
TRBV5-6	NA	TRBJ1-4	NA	TGTGCCAGCAGCTTGGCGTCGAGGGAAGAAAAACTGTTTTTT	CASSLASREEKLFF
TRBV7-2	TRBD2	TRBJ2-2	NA	TGTGCCAGCAGCCGCGGGGGGAACACCGGGGAGCTGTTTTTT	CASSRGGNTGELFF
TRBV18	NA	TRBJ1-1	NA	TGTGCCAGCTCACCACTAGTAGGAGGCGCAATGAACACTGAAGCTTTCTTT	CASSPLVGGAMNTEAFF
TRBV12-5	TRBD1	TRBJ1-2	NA	TGTGCTAGTGGTTTGGTGGTAGGGGGGACAGGGGGCCGAAGGAATGGCTACACCTTC	CASGLVVGGTGGRRNGYTF
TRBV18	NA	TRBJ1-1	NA	TGTGCCAGCTCACCAGCTGGCCGGAACACTGAAGCTTTCTTT	CASSPAGRNTEAFF
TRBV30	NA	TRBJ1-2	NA	TGTGCCTGGAGGGACAGAAGCCACTATGGCTACACCTTC	CAWRDRSHYGYTF
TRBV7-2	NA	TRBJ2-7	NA	TGTGCCAGCAGCTTAGTTGGGCAGGGGGGCAAGCGCGAGCAGTACTTC	CASSLVGQGGKREQYF
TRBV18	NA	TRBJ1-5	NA	TGTGCCAGCTCAGCATACGGGGGACGGGGTCAGCCCCAGCATTTT	CASSAYGGRGQPQHF
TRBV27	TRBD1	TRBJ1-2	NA	TGTGCCAGCAGTTTTACCCGGACAGGGGTCTATGGCTACACCTTC	CASSFTRTGVYGYTF
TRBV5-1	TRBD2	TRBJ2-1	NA	TGCGCCAGCACCCAACTATCCGGGGGGGCCTATGAGCAGTTCTTC	CASTQLSGGAYEQFF
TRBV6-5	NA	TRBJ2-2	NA	TGTGCCAGCAGCTACCGAGGACAGCCGAACACCGGGGAGCTGTTTTTT	CASSYRGQPNTGELFF
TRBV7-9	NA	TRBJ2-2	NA	TGTGCCTCGAGGGGGACCGGGGAGCTGTTTTTT	CASRGTGELFF
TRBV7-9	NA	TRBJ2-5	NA	TGTGCCAGCCGTATAAGGGGGGGCCAAGAGACCCAGTACTTC	CASRIRGGQETQYF
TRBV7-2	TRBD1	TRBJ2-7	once	TGTGCCAGCAGCGCCACAGGGGGCTCCTACGAGCAGTACTTC	CASSATGGSYEQYF